One T cell receptor (beta chain) is described in this entry. This CDR3 has 13 residues. CDR1 and CDR2 (germline): SGHVS, FNYEAQ. Trimming pared 5 bases from V and 2 bases from J, leaving 7 bases between. Repertoires were generated with immunoSEQ multiplex PCR, while TCRdb's copy carries only in-frame clones and drops some. The table has about 250,000 clones, approximately 91% seen once. These data are taken from a study of blood T cell repertoires in COVID-19. In the study overall: Acute and convalescent COVID-19 specimens originated in the United States, Italy and Spain.

The receptor's source is a young woman with acute or convalescent COVID-19. V and J are TRBV7-6 and TRBJ1-5; TRBD1 might be the D (6 bases). Sequences were obtained from peripheral blood. CDR3 DNA sequence: TGTGCCAGCAGCGCAGGGGGCAATCAGCCCCAGCATTTT. This translates into CASSAGGNQPQHF. The variable domain in full, completed from reference TRBV7-6 and TRBJ1-5, reads GAGVSQSPRYKVTKRGQDVALRCDPISGHVSLYWYRQALGQGPEFLTYFNYEAQQDKSGLPNDRFSAERPEGSISTLTIQRTEQRDSAMYRCASSAGGNQPQHFGDGTRLSIL.